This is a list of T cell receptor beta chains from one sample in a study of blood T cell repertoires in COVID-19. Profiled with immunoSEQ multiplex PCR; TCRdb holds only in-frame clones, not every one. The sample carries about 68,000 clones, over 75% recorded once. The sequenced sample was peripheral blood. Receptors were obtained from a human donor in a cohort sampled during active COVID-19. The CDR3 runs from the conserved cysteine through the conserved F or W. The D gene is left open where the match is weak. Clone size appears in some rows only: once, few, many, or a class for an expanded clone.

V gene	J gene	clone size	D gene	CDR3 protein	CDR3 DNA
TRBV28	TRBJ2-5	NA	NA	CASSPTGETQYF	TGTGCCAGCAGCCCGACCGGGGAGACCCAGTACTTC
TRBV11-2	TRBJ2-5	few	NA	CASSTPTRGNQETQYF	TGTGCCAGCAGCACGCCTACCCGGGGGAACCAAGAGACCCAGTACTTC
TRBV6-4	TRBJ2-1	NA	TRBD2	CASSEASGRFDEQFF	TGTGCCAGCAGTGAGGCTAGCGGGAGGTTCGATGAGCAGTTCTTC
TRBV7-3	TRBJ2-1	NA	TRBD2	CASSLTVPSGRIYNEQFF	TGTGCCAGCAGCTTAACGGTCCCGAGCGGGAGGATCTACAATGAGCAGTTCTTC
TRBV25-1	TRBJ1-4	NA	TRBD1	CASSEERGLDEKLFF	TGTGCCAGCAGTGAAGAAAGGGGGCTCGATGAAAAACTGTTTTTT
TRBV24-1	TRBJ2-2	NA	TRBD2	CAPRTSGREVTGELFF	TGTGCCCCCAGGACTAGCGGGAGAGAGGTCACCGGGGAGCTGTTTTTT
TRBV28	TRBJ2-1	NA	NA	CASSLSVGGSSNEQFF	TGTGCCAGCAGTTTATCGGTCGGGGGTAGTTCCAATGAGCAGTTCTTC
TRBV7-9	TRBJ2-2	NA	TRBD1	CASSPGGQAGVGELFF	TGTGCCAGCAGCCCTGGGGGACAGGCGGGCGTCGGGGAGCTGTTTTTT
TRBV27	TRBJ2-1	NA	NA	CASSLDSSSYNEQFF	TGTGCCAGCAGTTTAGACAGCAGCTCCTACAATGAGCAGTTCTTC
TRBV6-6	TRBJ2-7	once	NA	CASSYSTGLSYEQYF	TGTGCCAGCAGTTACTCGACGGGACTCTCCTACGAGCAGTACTTC
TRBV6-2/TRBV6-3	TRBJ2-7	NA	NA	CASSIREYYEQYF	TGTGCCAGCAGCATAAGGGAGTACTACGAGCAGTACTTC